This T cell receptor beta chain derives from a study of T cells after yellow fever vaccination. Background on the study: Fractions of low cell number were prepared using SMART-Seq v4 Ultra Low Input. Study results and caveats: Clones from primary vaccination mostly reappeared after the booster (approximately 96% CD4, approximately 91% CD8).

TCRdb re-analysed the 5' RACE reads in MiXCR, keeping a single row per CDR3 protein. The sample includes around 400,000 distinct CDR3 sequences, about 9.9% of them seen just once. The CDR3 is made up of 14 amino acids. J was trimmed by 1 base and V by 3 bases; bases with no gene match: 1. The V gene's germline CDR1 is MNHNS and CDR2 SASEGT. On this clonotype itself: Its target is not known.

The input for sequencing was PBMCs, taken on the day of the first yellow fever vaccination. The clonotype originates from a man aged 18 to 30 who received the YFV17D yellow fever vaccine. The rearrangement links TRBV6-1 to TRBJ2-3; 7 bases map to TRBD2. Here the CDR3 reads CASSEGRGTDTQYF. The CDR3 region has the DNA TGTGCCAGCAGTGAGGGGAGGGGCACAGATACGCAGTATTTT.